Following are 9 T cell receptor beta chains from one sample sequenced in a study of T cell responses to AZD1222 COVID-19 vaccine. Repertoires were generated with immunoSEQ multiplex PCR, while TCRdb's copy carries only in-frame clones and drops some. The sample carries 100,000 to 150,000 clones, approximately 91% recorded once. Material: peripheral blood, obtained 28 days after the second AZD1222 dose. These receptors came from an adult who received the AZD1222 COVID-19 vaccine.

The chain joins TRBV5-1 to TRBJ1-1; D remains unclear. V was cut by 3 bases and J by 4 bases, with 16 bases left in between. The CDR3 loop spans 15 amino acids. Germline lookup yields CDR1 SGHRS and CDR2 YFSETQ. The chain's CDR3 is CASSSLSDMGTEAFF. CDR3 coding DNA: TGCGCCAGCAGCTCCTTGTCCGATATGGGCACTGAAGCTTTCTTT.

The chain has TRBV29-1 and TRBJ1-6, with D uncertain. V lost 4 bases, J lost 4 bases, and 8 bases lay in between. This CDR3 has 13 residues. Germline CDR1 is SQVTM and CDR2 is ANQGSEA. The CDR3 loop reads CSVVDGYNSPLHF. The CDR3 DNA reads TGCAGCGTTGTGGATGGATATAATTCACCCCTCCACTTT.

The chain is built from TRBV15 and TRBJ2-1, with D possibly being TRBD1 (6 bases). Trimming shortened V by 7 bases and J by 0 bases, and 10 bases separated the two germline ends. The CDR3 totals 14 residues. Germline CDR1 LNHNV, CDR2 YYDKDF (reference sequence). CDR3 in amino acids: CATKTGASYNEQFF. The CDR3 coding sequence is TGTGCCACCAAGACAGGCGCCTCCTACAATGAGCAGTTCTTC.

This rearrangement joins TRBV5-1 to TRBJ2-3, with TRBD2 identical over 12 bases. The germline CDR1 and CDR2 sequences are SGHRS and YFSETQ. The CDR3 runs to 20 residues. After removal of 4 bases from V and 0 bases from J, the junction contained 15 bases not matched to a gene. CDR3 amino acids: CASSRRYTSGRIDSTDTQYF. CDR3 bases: TGCGCCAGCAGCCGAAGATACACTAGCGGGAGGATCGACAGCACAGATACGCAGTATTTT.

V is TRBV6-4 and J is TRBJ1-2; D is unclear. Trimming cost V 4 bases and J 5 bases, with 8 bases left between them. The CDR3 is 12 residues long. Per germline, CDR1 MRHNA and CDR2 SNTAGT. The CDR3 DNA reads TGTGCCAGCAGTGTGGTAGCGTATGGCTACACCTTC. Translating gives CASSVVAYGYTF.

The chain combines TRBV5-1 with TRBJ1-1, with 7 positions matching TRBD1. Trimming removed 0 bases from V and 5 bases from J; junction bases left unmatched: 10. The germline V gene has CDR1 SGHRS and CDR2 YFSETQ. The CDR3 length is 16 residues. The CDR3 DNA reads TGCGCCAGCAGCTTGGGCGTCACAGGGGTTGAGACTGAAGCTTTCTTT. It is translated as CASSLGVTGVETEAFF.

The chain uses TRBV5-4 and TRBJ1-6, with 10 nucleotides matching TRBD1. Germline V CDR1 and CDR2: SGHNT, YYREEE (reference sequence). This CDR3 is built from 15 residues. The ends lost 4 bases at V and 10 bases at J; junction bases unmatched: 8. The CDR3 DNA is TGTGCCAGCAGCCCCGGACAGGGGGACGGATCACCCCTCCACTTT. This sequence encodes CASSPGQGDGSPLHF. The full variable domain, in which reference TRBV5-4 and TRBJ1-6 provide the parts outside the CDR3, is ETGVTQSPTHLIKTRGQQVTLRCSSQSGHNTVSWYQQALGQGPQFIFQYYREEENGRGNFPPRFSGLQFPNYSSELNVNALELDDSALYLCASSPGQGDGSPLHFGNGTRLTVT.

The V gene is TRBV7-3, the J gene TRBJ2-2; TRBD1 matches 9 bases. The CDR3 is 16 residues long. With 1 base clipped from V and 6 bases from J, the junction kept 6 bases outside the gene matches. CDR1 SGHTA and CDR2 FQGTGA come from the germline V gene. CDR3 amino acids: CASSLIGTGFSGELFF. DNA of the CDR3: TGTGCCAGCAGCTTAATAGGGACAGGGTTTTCCGGGGAGCTGTTTTTT.

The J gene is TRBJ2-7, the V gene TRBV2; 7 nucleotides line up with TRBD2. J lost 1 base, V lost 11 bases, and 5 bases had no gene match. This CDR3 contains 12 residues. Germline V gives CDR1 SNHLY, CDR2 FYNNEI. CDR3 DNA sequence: TGTGCCGGAAAGCGGGAATCCTACGAGCAGTACTTC. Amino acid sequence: CAGKRESYEQYF.